These 26 T cell receptor beta chains came from one sample sequenced in a study of vaccination effects on CD4 cells after COVID-19 (dated by TCRdb to 2022 to 2024). Library preparation was by the immunoSEQ multiplex PCR assay. TCRdb retrieved this table from immuneACCESS and kept in-frame rearrangements only. Not all clones are present; in checked studies, unresolved V genes account for under half, and no reason is known for the remainder. Across this sample there are around 35,000 clones, with around 79% seen only once. Of the sample, over 2.5% falls within the top ten clones. After less than eleven days of culture, CD4+ T cells were isolated with the EasySep CD4+ T cell isolation kit. For these TCRs, the target antigens are not known. The material sequenced was CD4+ T cells from PBMCs cultured without peptide, taken before COVID-19 vaccination. The source of these receptors is a human donor who received a COVID-19 vaccine.

This clone was recorded a few times. The J gene is TRBJ2-5, the V gene TRBV27; D call uncertain. The CDR3 runs to 13 residues. From germline, CDR1 is MNHEY and CDR2 SMNVEV (reference sequence). The ends were cut back, 6 bases at V and 1 base at J, with 9 bases in the middle. The CDR3: CASRTWVQETQYF. CDR3 DNA sequence: TGTGCCAGCAGAACCTGGGTCCAAGAGACCCAGTACTTC.

The chain links TRBV28 to TRBJ1-3, with a tentative D call TRBD1 (6 bases). The germline CDR1 and CDR2 sequences are MDHEN and SYDVKM. CDR3 length: 16 residues. Trimming shortened V by 4 bases and J by 4 bases, and 17 bases separated the two germline ends. Here the CDR3 DNA reads TGTGCCAGCAGTTCCTACCATGGGGGGCTAGGAAACACCATATATTTT. Encoded protein: CASSSYHGGLGNTIYF.

This clone counts as medium-sized. The chain joins TRBV6-5 to TRBJ1-5; 8 bases are shared with TRBD1. The CDR3 length is 15 residues. Trimming at V came to 6 bases and at J to 4 bases, leaving 8 bases not matched to a gene. Looked up from germline, CDR1 is MNHEY and CDR2 is SVGAGI. In DNA, the CDR3 is TGTGCCAGCAGATGGGACAGGCGGAGTAATCAGCCCCAGCATTTT. Its protein is CASRWDRRSNQPQHF.

The chain is built from TRBV3-1 (or the pseudogene TRBV3-2) and TRBJ2-5, with 7 bases identical to TRBD2. The CDR3 runs to 15 residues. With 4 bases clipped from V and 7 bases from J, the junction kept 12 bases outside the gene matches. Germline CDR1 reads LGHDT; CDR2 reads YNNKEL (reference sequence). The CDR3 loop reads CASSRPLAAEGTQYF. CDR3 in DNA: TGTGCCAGCAGCCGCCCTCTAGCGGCCGAGGGGACCCAGTACTTC.

The chain is built from TRBV5-4 and TRBJ2-5, with TRBD1 matching over 7 bases. V dropped 4 bases and J dropped 5; count of bases not matched to a gene: 11. CDR3 length equals 15 residues. The germline CDR1 and CDR2 sequences are SGHNT and YYREEE (reference sequence). The CDR3 bases are TGTGCCAGCAGCCCCTCACAGGGGAGAGGGGAGACCCAGTACTTC. This sequence encodes CASSPSQGRGETQYF.

The rearrangement joins TRBV7-8 to TRBJ1-5, with no clear D. This CDR3 comprises 14 residues. The V end lost 1 base, the J end lost 7 bases, and 11 bases lay between the germline ends. Germline V CDR1 and CDR2: SGHVS, FQNEAQ. The CDR3 sequence is CASSLVWVRQPQHF. CDR3 nucleotide sequence: TGTGCCAGCAGCTTAGTCTGGGTCCGCCAGCCCCAGCATTTT.

V is TRBV20-1 and J is TRBJ2-2; 9 positions agree with TRBD1. The CDR3 contains 14 residues. Trimming cost V 3 bases and J 4 bases; bases outside gene matches: 3. Germline CDR1 reads DFQATT; CDR2 reads SNEGSKA (reference sequence). The CDR3 nucleotides read TGCAGTGCTAGTAGACAGGGGGGCACCGGGGAGCTGTTTTTT. This sequence encodes CSASRQGGTGELFF.

This clone was counted between two and nine times. The chain couples TRBV2 to TRBJ1-2; TRBD1 might be the D (6 bases). V gave up 8 bases and J gave up 4 bases, with 17 bases separating them. CDR1 and CDR2 from the germline V gene are SNHLY and FYNNEI. The CDR3 length is 14 residues. CDR3: CASAGQGGGYGYTF. In DNA, the CDR3 is TGTGCCAGCGCAGGCCAGGGAGGGGGCTATGGCTACACCTTC.

The CDR3 reads CASSLAPQENYGYTF. CDR3 in DNA: TGCGCCAGCAGCTTGGCCCCACAGGAAAACTATGGCTACACCTTC. The chain uses TRBV5-1 and TRBJ1-2; D is possibly TRBD1 (5 bases). CDR1 and CDR2 from the germline V gene are SGHRS and YFSETQ. V lost 0 bases to trimming and J lost 2 bases, with 11 bases between them. The CDR3 loop spans 15 amino acids.

This clone showed up just once. The chain employs TRBV5-4 and TRBJ2-7; 7 positions match TRBD2. Unmatched junction bases numbered 13, after V lost 4 bases and J lost 3 bases. This CDR3 spans 16 amino acids. Germline CDR1 SGHNT, CDR2 YYREEE (reference sequence). CDR3 amino acids: CASSTSGEGWNYEQYF. DNA for the CDR3: TGTGCCAGCAGCACATCGGGGGAGGGATGGAACTACGAGCAGTACTTC.

The rearrangement links TRBV7-6 to TRBJ1-2; 11 bases line up with TRBD1. The V gene end was trimmed by 1 base and the J gene end by 7 bases; junction bases not matched to a gene: 2. Per germline, CDR1 SGHVS and CDR2 FNYEAQ. This CDR3 spans 14 amino acids. The CDR3 sequence: CASSLGTGGFGYTF. CDR3 in DNA: TGTGCCAGCAGCTTAGGGACAGGGGGCTTTGGCTACACCTTC.

The chain links TRBV20-1 to TRBJ1-2; D possibly corresponds to TRBD1 (6 bases). With 3 bases removed from V and 8 bases from J, the gap between germline ends came to 16 bases. The CDR3 runs to 13 residues. The germline V gene has CDR1 DFQATT and CDR2 SNEGSKA (reference sequence). The CDR3 is CSASGQGLYGYTF. CDR3 coding DNA: TGCAGTGCTAGTGGGCAGGGGTTATACGGCTACACCTTC.

The chain uses TRBV5-4 and TRBJ2-7; 10 bases map to TRBD1. CDR1 and CDR2 from the germline V gene are SGHNT and YYREEE (reference sequence). CDR3 length: 16 amino acids. With V trimmed by 0 bases and J by 2 bases, 5 bases remained unmatched. CDR3 in DNA: TGTGCCAGCAGCTTGGTTATTGGACAGGGGGCCTACGAGCAGTACTTC. Translating it yields CASSLVIGQGAYEQYF.

This clone was seen just once. V usage is TRBV5-8 and J usage is TRBJ1-2, with 7 bases that match TRBD1. The V gene end was trimmed by 0 bases and the J gene end by 8 bases; junction bases not matched to a gene: 4. This CDR3 is built from 13 residues. The germline V gene encodes CDR1 SGHTS and CDR2 YDEGEE. CDR3 sequence reads: CASSLEGARGYTF. The CDR3 nucleotides are TGTGCCAGCAGCTTGGAGGGGGCTAGGGGCTACACCTTC. The full variable domain, in which reference TRBV5-8 and TRBJ1-2 provide the parts outside the CDR3, is EAGVTQSPTHLIKTRGQQATLRCSPISGHTSVYWYQQALGLGLQFLLWYDEGEERNRGNFPPRFSGRQFPNYSSELNVNALELEDSALYLCASSLEGARGYTFGSGTRLTVV.

The chain links TRBV6-5 to TRBJ1-3; 11 positions match TRBD1. Germline V lookup: CDR1 MNHEY, CDR2 SVGAGI. The CDR3 has 15 amino acids. V lost 5 bases, J lost 7 bases, and 7 bases stayed unmatched. This CDR3 reads CASSPRTGGWNTIYF. In DNA form, the CDR3 reads TGTGCCAGCAGTCCCCGGACAGGGGGCTGGAACACCATATATTTT.

To note about this clone: This sample includes further DNA sequences coding for the same CDR3. V usage is TRBV18 and J usage is TRBJ1-2; no reliable D call. The CDR3 contains 13 residues. The V end was cut by 1 base, the J end by 2 bases, with 5 bases between. Germline-derived CDR1 and CDR2 are KGHSH and LQKENI. CDR3 nucleotide sequence: TGTGCCAGCTCACCACAGGGAAACTATGGCTACACCTTC. The encoded protein is CASSPQGNYGYTF.

The rearrangement uses TRBV10-3 and TRBJ1-2; D unclear. The germline V gene has CDR1 ENHRY and CDR2 SYGVKD. The V gene lost 3 bases and the J gene lost 0 bases, with 11 bases spanning the gap. The CDR3 is 15 amino acids. DNA of the CDR3: TGTGCCATCAGTGATCGGGCCCCAGCTAACTATGGCTACACCTTC. This encodes CAISDRAPANYGYTF.

This clone was found a few times. The chain recombines TRBV2 with TRBJ2-3; D possibly corresponds to TRBD1 (6 bases). Germline-derived CDR1 and CDR2 are SNHLY and FYNNEI. The CDR3 consists of 15 residues. The V and J ends lost 6 bases and 1 base respectively, with 14 bases between them. Here the CDR3 reads CASRPLQGGTDTQYF. The CDR3 DNA follows: TGTGCCAGCAGGCCCTTACAGGGAGGCACAGATACGCAGTATTTT.

The CDR3 bases are TGTGCCAGCAGCTTGAGGGGTAGTAGAATTAGCGCCGCAGATACGCAGTATTTT. Translating it yields CASSLRGSRISAADTQYF. This chain links TRBV5-4 with TRBJ2-3, with D perhaps TRBD1 or TRBD2 (5 bases each). The CDR3 consists of 18 residues. Germline-derived CDR1 and CDR2 are SGHNT and YYREEE (reference sequence). V was trimmed by 1 base and J by 4 bases, leaving 22 bases between them.

This chain connects TRBV7-9 to TRBJ2-6; the match to TRBD1 covers 7 bases. The V gene's germline CDR1 is SEHNR and CDR2 FQNEAQ (reference sequence). This CDR3 is built from 15 residues. V trimming: 7 bases; J trimming: 3 bases; junction bases outside the gene matches: 6. The CDR3 coding sequence is TGTGCCAGCATTCTAGGGGGCGGTGGGGCCAACGTCCTGACTTTC. It yields the protein CASILGGGGANVLTF.

The chain links TRBV30 to TRBJ2-7; D is undetermined. Between the trimmed V and J ends, which lost 3 bases and 4 bases, there was a span of 13 bases. The germline CDR1 and CDR2 sequences are GTSNPN and SVGIG (reference sequence). The CDR3 consists of 13 residues. CDR3 region: CAWSPGPVYEQYF. For the CDR3, the DNA is TGTGCCTGGAGCCCCGGGCCCGTATACGAGCAGTACTTC. Full variable domain (rest looked up from reference TRBV30 and TRBJ2-7): SQTIHQWPATLVQPVGSPLSLECTVEGTSNPNLYWYRQAAGRGLQLLFYSVGIGQISSEVPQNLSASRPQDRQFILSSKKLLLSDSGFYLCAWSPGPVYEQYFGPGTRLTVT.

This chain links TRBV5-4 with TRBJ1-2, with TRBD1 as a possible D gene (5 bases). This CDR3 is built from 14 residues. V lost 0 bases and J 7 bases, leaving 13 bases between the germline ends. In germline, CDR1 is SGHNT, CDR2 YYREEE (reference sequence). The CDR3 is CASSLVGRSGGYTF. The CDR3 DNA follows: TGTGCCAGCAGCTTGGTGGGGCGCTCTGGTGGCTACACCTTC.

The gene calls are TRBV6-5 and TRBJ1-2; 7 bases fit TRBD1. The CDR3 runs 14 residues. Germline trimming cut 8 bases from V and 2 bases from J; bases unmatched to any gene: 8. Germline V gene sequence: CDR1 MNHEY, CDR2 SVGAGI. CDR3 DNA: TGTGCCAGCCATAGGACAGGACCCAACTATGGCTACACCTTC. Its translation is CASHRTGPNYGYTF.

The rearrangement joins TRBV4-2 to TRBJ2-1, with D possibly being TRBD1 (6 bases). Per the germline V gene, CDR1 is LGHNA and CDR2 is YNFKEQ. V was cut by 0 bases and J by 7 bases, with 13 bases left in between. CDR3 length: 15 residues. The CDR3 region is CASSQDDRPGNEQFF. The CDR3 nucleotides read TGTGCCAGCAGCCAAGATGACAGGCCGGGAAATGAGCAGTTCTTC.

DNA for the CDR3: TGTGCCAGCAGCTTGGGGGGCCCAGGGACCAACACTGAAGCTTTCTTT. This gives the protein CASSLGGPGTNTEAFF. The genes are TRBV5-4 and TRBJ1-1; D is possibly TRBD1 (5 bases). Trimming removed 0 bases from V and 2 bases from J, with 14 bases in between. The CDR3 sequence is 16 residues long. Germline lookup yields CDR1 SGHNT and CDR2 YYREEE (reference sequence).

The V call is TRBV28, the J call TRBJ2-5; D is perhaps TRBD1 (5 bases). The V end was cut by 6 bases, the J end by 0 bases, with 11 bases between. This CDR3 comprises 14 residues. Germline CDR1 reads MDHEN; CDR2 reads SYDVKM. CDR3 region: CASSREKYQETQYF. As DNA, the CDR3 is TGTGCCAGCAGCAGGGAAAAGTACCAAGAGACCCAGTACTTC.